A single sample is the source of the 8 T cell receptor beta chains below, sequenced in a study of blood T cell repertoires in COVID-19. Using immunoSEQ multiplex PCR, the repertoire was profiled, and TCRdb retains in-frame clones only, with some absent. There are approximately 200,000 clones in the sample; approximately 83% occur only once, and more than 3% lies in the top ten. Material: peripheral blood. The receptors come from a man between 60 and 75 years old with acute or convalescent COVID-19.

This clone was detected only once. J is TRBJ2-1 and V is TRBV15, with a possible D match to TRBD2 (6 bases). CDR3 size: 17 residues. V lost 5 bases to trimming and J lost 0 bases, with 17 bases between them. The germline gives CDR1 LNHNV, CDR2 YYDKDF (reference sequence). The CDR3 sequence: CATSRAGTWGSYNEQFF. Written as DNA, the CDR3 is TGTGCCACCAGCCGCGCGGGGACCTGGGGCTCCTACAATGAGCAGTTCTTC.

This clone appeared once. The chain couples TRBV5-1 to TRBJ2-5; no reliable D call. Trimming removed 6 bases at V and 2 bases at J, with 8 bases between. Germline assignment: CDR1 SGHRS and CDR2 YFSETQ. The CDR3 runs 12 residues. For the CDR3, the DNA is TGCGCCAGCAAGACTGGGCAAGAGACCCAGTACTTC. Translating gives CASKTGQETQYF. Full variable domain (missing parts from reference TRBV5-1 and TRBJ2-5): KAGVTQTPRYLIKTRGQQVTLSCSPISGHRSVSWYQQTPGQGLQFLFEYFSETQRNKGNFPGRFSGRQFSNSRSEMNVSTLELGDSALYLCASKTGQETQYFGPGTRLLVL.

This sequence joins TRBV2 and TRBJ1-1; 12 bases map to TRBD1. V was pared by 6 bases and J by 5 bases, with 13 bases of the junction left unmatched. This CDR3 is built from 17 residues. Looked up from germline, CDR1 is SNHLY and CDR2 is FYNNEI. The CDR3 is CASRIPGQGAWETEAFF. The CDR3 bases are TGTGCCAGCAGGATACCGGGACAGGGGGCCTGGGAGACTGAAGCTTTCTTT.

V is TRBV2 and J is TRBJ2-3; possibly TRBD1 for D (5 bases). From germline, CDR1 is SNHLY and CDR2 FYNNEI. The V gene lost 4 bases and the J gene lost 2 bases, with 10 bases spanning the gap. The CDR3 loop spans 14 amino acids. The DNA for the CDR3 is TGTGCCAGCAGTGTTGACAGACCCACAGATACGCAGTATTTT. Amino acids: CASSVDRPTDTQYF.

The V gene is TRBV19, the J gene TRBJ2-3, with no clear D. The V gene's germline CDR1 is LNHDA and CDR2 SQIVND (reference sequence). Trimming shortened V by 5 bases and J by 15 bases, and 12 bases separated the two germline ends. The CDR3 has 10 amino acids. The CDR3 nucleotides are TGTGCCAGTAGTGCCCAATCTATTTATTTT. Translating gives CASSAQSIYF.

This clone appeared once. The CDR3 loop reads CAISVQGSSTEAFF. In DNA, the CDR3 is TGTGCCATCAGTGTGCAGGGAAGCTCCACTGAAGCTTTCTTT. This chain links TRBV10-3 with TRBJ1-1; D possibly corresponds to TRBD1 (5 bases). Trimming shortened V by 4 bases and J by 4 bases, and 13 bases separated the two germline ends. This CDR3 spans 14 amino acids. CDR1 ENHRY and CDR2 SYGVKD come from the germline V gene.

This clone was picked up one time. The J gene is TRBJ1-5, the V gene TRBV3-1 (or the pseudogene TRBV3-2); 9 bases map to TRBD1. CDR1 LGHDT and CDR2 YNNKEL come from the germline V gene (reference sequence). The CDR3 totals 15 residues. J lost 7 bases, V lost 0 bases, and 4 bases had no gene match. The DNA of the CDR3 is TGTGCCAGCAGCCAAGATGGGACAGGGAGGCAGCCCCAGCATTTT. It specifies CASSQDGTGRQPQHF.

The gene calls are TRBV6-1 and TRBJ2-3; D not certain. Germline V lookup: CDR1 MNHNS, CDR2 SASEGT. The V and J ends lost 3 bases and 2 bases respectively, with 9 bases between them. There are 14 residues in the CDR3. The CDR3 DNA reads TGTGCCAGCAGTGATCGGTCCGCCACAGATACGCAGTATTTT. Translated: CASSDRSATDTQYF.